This entry concerns a single T cell receptor (beta chain). This sample is drawn from a study of blood T cell repertoires in COVID-19. For the study at large: Collection of acute and convalescent COVID-19 samples took place in the United States, Italy and Spain. PBMCs, B-cell-depleted T cells, or T cells provided the cDNA or gDNA that made up the material.

Original processing notes: Estimates of nucleated cell counts were drawn from the amplification of reference gene primers. The protocol was immunoSEQ multiplex PCR, while the TCRdb copy is restricted to in-frame clones and leaves out a portion. The V and J calls and clone size are taken from that table; D and trimming were inferred from the DNA. Among about 210,000 clones listed, 75% to 85% were seen once. The CDR3 runs to 15 residues. Germline CDR1 and CDR2: SEHNR and FQNEAQ (reference sequence). Trimming removed 8 bases from V and 6 bases from J, with 21 bases in between. The origin of this receptor is a human donor in a cohort sampled during active COVID-19. The sequencing sample was made of peripheral blood. The chain has TRBV7-9 and TRBJ2-3, with a possible D match to TRBD1 (6 bases). CDR3 in DNA: TGTGCCAGCCAAACCTACAGGGTTTTAACGGATACGCAGTATTTT. Translation gives CASQTYRVLTDTQYF.